The present TCR beta chain was sequenced within a study of cytomegalovirus exposure and HLA in healthy donors. Study overall: For the roughly 390 genotyped donors, more than 80% fell within the Caucasian-associated ancestry cluster. Findings and caveats of the study: Data from an earlier analysis indicated that most TCR beta V segments were productive either about 87% or about 30% of the time.

To note about this clone: Its antigen is unidentified. One end of the junction varies from germline; a read error may be responsible.

The CDR3 is 15 amino acids. From germline, CDR1 is SEHNR and CDR2 FQNEAQ (reference sequence). PCR employed 60 Vbeta and 13 Jbeta primers. Method: immunoSEQ multiplex PCR; TCRdb's copy keeps in-frame clones and lacks some. The data contain about 110,000 clones, 70% to 85% of them seen just once; the ten biggest clones take up about 3.9%. Source material: PBMCs. The receptor's source is a human donor in good health. The gene calls are TRBV7-9 and TRBJ2-7, with TRBD1 identical over 10 bases. CDR3: CSSSSLGQGGYEQYF. CDR3 in DNA: TGTTCCAGCAGCTCCCTTGGACAGGGGGGGTACGAGCAGTACTTC.